These T cell receptor beta chains were read from a single sample in a study of beta chain features in type 1 diabetes. Sequenced by immunoSEQ multiplex PCR; TCRdb stores in-frame clones only, minus some. The table has roughly 170,000 clones, less than 15% seen once. Sequenced sample: central memory CD4+ T cells from blood. Receptors originate from a woman aged 18-29 years in good health. Each CDR3 is given with its conserved first and last residue. D genes are given only for firm matches. Rows may omit the clone size; those that give it use once, few, many or a size class.

TRBJ1-1,NA,TRBV7-2,NA,TGTGCCAGCAGCCCGTATTTGAACACTGAAGCTTTCTTT,CASSPYLNTEAFF
TRBJ2-1,NA,TRBV2,TRBD2,TGTGCCGGGAAGCGGGAGGGCCCCGATGAGCAGTTCTTC,CAGKREGPDEQFF
TRBJ1-6,NA,TRBV25-1,NA,TGTGCCAGCAGTGAGAATAGAGGCCGGGGTAATTCACCCCTCCACTTT,CASSENRGRGNSPLHF
TRBJ2-2,NA,TRBV9,TRBD2,TGTGCCAGCAGCGTTAGCGGGGCGAACACCGGGGAGCTGTTTTTT,CASSVSGANTGELFF
TRBJ2-1,NA,TRBV7-8,NA,TGTGCCAGCAGCTTAGGCGACAGGTTTGCGCAGTTCTTC,CASSLGDRFAQFF
TRBJ2-2,NA,TRBV30,NA,TGTGCCAGCAGTTCAGGGTCCCTACCCGGGGAGCTGTTTTTT,CASSSGSLPGELFF
TRBJ1-5,NA,TRBV6-6,TRBD1,TGTGCCAGTGACAGGGAAGGCAATCAGCCCCAGCATTTT,CASDREGNQPQHF
TRBJ2-3,few,TRBV19,TRBD2,TGTGCCAGTAGTCGACTAGCGGGAACACAGGATACGCAGTATTTT,CASSRLAGTQDTQYF
TRBJ2-1,few,TRBV30,TRBD2,TGTGCCTGGAGCCTGGCACAGGGACTAGCGGTGATCTACAATGAGCAGTTCTTC,CAWSLAQGLAVIYNEQFF
TRBJ1-5,few,TRBV30,TRBD1,TGTGCCTGGAGTGAAAGACAGGGTTCGCTCCAGCCCCAGCATTTT,CAWSERQGSLQPQHF
TRBJ2-5,NA,TRBV5-5,TRBD1,TGTGCCAGCAGCCCGGGACAGGACCAAGAGACCCAGTACTTC,CASSPGQDQETQYF
TRBJ1-4,NA,TRBV30,NA,TGTGCCTGGGCCGGTTCGGGCGCGGGGCCTAATGAAAAACTGTTTTTT,CAWAGSGAGPNEKLFF
TRBJ2-7,NA,TRBV27,NA,TGTGCCAGCAGTTCCACATGGGCAGAGCAGTACTTC,CASSSTWAEQYF
TRBJ1-2,few,TRBV7-2,TRBD1,TGTGCCAGCAGGGGTGGACAGGGGATTAACTATGGCTACACCTTC,CASRGGQGINYGYTF
TRBJ1-5,few,TRBV7-9,TRBD1,TGTGCCAGCAGCTCCACAGGGGAGCGCAATCAGCCCCAGCATTTT,CASSSTGERNQPQHF
TRBJ1-5,NA,TRBV28,NA,TGTGCCAGCAGTCACCCTAGGGGGTATCAGCCCCAGCATTTT,CASSHPRGYQPQHF
TRBJ2-1,NA,TRBV5-1,TRBD2,TGCGCCAGCAGCTCGGCTAGCGGGGGTTACAATGAGCAGTTCTTC,CASSSASGGYNEQFF
TRBJ2-2,NA,TRBV18,NA,TGTGCCAGCTCACCATCGTTAGGAGACACCGGGGAGCTGTTTTTT,CASSPSLGDTGELFF
TRBJ2-1,NA,TRBV2,TRBD2,TGTGCCAGCAGAACTAGCGGGAGTTGGGGCAATGAGCAGTTCTTC,CASRTSGSWGNEQFF
TRBJ2-3,few,TRBV5-4,NA,TGTGCCAGCAGCTTGCTCCGCGGAGCGACCACAGATACGCAGTATTTT,CASSLLRGATTDTQYF
TRBJ2-7,NA,TRBV11-1,NA,TGTGCCAGCACCCCCGACAGGCCCACCTACGAGCAGTACTTC,CASTPDRPTYEQYF
TRBJ1-5,few,TRBV30,TRBD1,TGTGCCTGGACACAGGGGGAGCAGCCCCAGCATTTT,CAWTQGEQPQHF
TRBJ2-1,NA,TRBV28,TRBD2,TGTGCCAGCAGAGCCGGACTAGCGGGATTCGGTGAGCAGTTCTTC,CASRAGLAGFGEQFF
TRBJ1-2,NA,TRBV28,TRBD1,TGTGCCAGCAGCCAAGGGGGCGAGGGTTTGGATGGCTACACCTTC,CASSQGGEGLDGYTF
TRBJ2-7,few,TRBV30,TRBD2,TGTGCCTGGAGTAGTCCTATCAGCGGGAGATTGTCCTACGAGCAGTACTTC,CAWSSPISGRLSYEQYF
TRBJ1-4,few,TRBV29-1,NA,TGCAGCGTTAGGGACAAGGGTGAAAAACTGTTTTTT,CSVRDKGEKLFF
TRBJ2-5,few,TRBV30,NA,TGTGCCTGGAGTGTACGGGTTGCGGGATCGGTGCAGACCCAGTACTTC,CAWSVRVAGSVQTQYF
TRBJ1-4,few,TRBV28,NA,TGTGCCAGCAGCTTGGGGGGAATCGCAACTAATGAAAAACTGTTTTTT,CASSLGGIATNEKLFF
TRBJ1-1,NA,TRBV19,NA,TGTGCCAGTAGTCCCCAAGGGGCCACTGAAGCTTTCTTT,CASSPQGATEAFF
TRBJ1-4,once,TRBV30,NA,TGTGCCTGGAGTATGGTATCGGGGTACGAAAAACTGTTTTTT,CAWSMVSGYEKLFF
TRBJ2-1,NA,TRBV27,TRBD2,TGTGCCAGCAGTCCGCGGTCATTTCTAGCGGGAGGAGAGAGTGAGCAGTTCTTC,CASSPRSFLAGGESEQFF
TRBJ2-1,few,TRBV28,TRBD1,TGTGCCAGCAGCACGGGACAGGGGGCTCGAAATGAGCAGTTCTTC,CASSTGQGARNEQFF
TRBJ2-3,NA,TRBV6-5,NA,TGTGCCAGCAGTTACGAGGCTACCTCGGCAGATACGCAGTATTTT,CASSYEATSADTQYF
TRBJ2-7,NA,TRBV19,TRBD1,TGTGCCACTTCAGACAGGGGGCACATCTACGAGCAGTACTTC,CATSDRGHIYEQYF
TRBJ1-1,few,TRBV9,TRBD1,TGTGCCAGCAACAGGGACAGGTCGAACACTGAAGCTTTCTTT,CASNRDRSNTEAFF
TRBJ2-5,NA,TRBV9,TRBD1,TGTGCCAGCAGCGTAGGGACAGGGGGAATCGAGTTGGAGACCCAGTACTTC,CASSVGTGGIELETQYF
TRBJ1-2,NA,TRBV29-1,NA,TGCAGCGTTGAAGTAATGCAGGAAGCTTATGGCTACACCTTC,CSVEVMQEAYGYTF
TRBJ2-7,few,TRBV4-3,NA,TGCGCCAGCAGCCACTCCGGGAAGGGCTACGAGCAGTACTTC,CASSHSGKGYEQYF
TRBJ2-2,NA,TRBV11-2,NA,TGTGCCACCCAACAGACGGCCGGGGAGCTGTTTTTT,CATQQTAGELFF
TRBJ1-5,few,TRBV6-1,NA,TGTGCCAGCAAACAGGGTCGGGATCAGCCCCAGCATTTT,CASKQGRDQPQHF
TRBJ1-5,few,TRBV18,NA,TGTGCCAGCTCCGCGATGTCTAATCAGCCCCAGCATTTT,CASSAMSNQPQHF
TRBJ1-5,few,TRBV5-6,NA,TGTGCCAGCAGCTTGCGCCAGGGCTCTCAGCCCCAGCATTTT,CASSLRQGSQPQHF
TRBJ2-2,NA,TRBV4-2,NA,TGTGCCAGCAGTCCCTATCAGGCGAACACCGGGGAGCTGTTTTTT,CASSPYQANTGELFF
TRBJ2-7,NA,TRBV29-1,TRBD1,TGCAGCGGACAGGGTGATCTCTACGAGCAGTACTTC,CSGQGDLYEQYF
TRBJ1-5,NA,TRBV6-5,TRBD1,TGTGCCAGCAGTTCCCACAGGGGGCGGTCCAATCAGCCCCAGCATTTT,CASSSHRGRSNQPQHF